This T cell receptor (beta chain) was retrieved from a study of cytomegalovirus exposure and HLA in healthy donors (dated by TCRdb to about 2017). With respect to the entire study: In an earlier analysis of 587 of the donors, 276 Gb of sequence data and just under 120 million unique TCR beta sequences from roughly 190 million T cells were reported. The aim of the study was to test whether cataloging public T cell receptors could identify signatures of past pathogen exposure. All discovery cohort repertoires had been generated using a single sequencing platform. Alongside the repertoire data, information on donor age, sex, ethnicity and CMV serostatus was compiled. A separate validation cohort of over a hundred different subjects was used in addition to the roughly 670-subject first cohort. To predict cytomegalovirus infection status, the study combined high-throughput TCR immunosequencing, statistical association of individual TCRs with disease status, and machine learning. In a later analysis, previously published TCR beta repertoires from hundreds of donors were re-analyzed and high-resolution HLA genotyping was added so that TCR occurrence patterns could be studied. Four to six DR-DQ haplotypes were handled as single units for association and clustering because linkage in the cohort was strong. Typing coverage differed by locus: A, B, C, DRB1 and DQB1 were typed in about 629-640 donors, DQA1 in about 560, DPA1 in some 610, and DPB1 in 400 to 480. Both class I and class II loci were covered by HLA typing, at four-digit resolution. The study used immunosequencing to profile the T cell repertoires of under 700 subjects and linked those repertoires to cytomegalovirus serostatus. Among the approximately 400 genotyped donors, around 81% belonged to the genetic ancestry cluster associated with self-reported Caucasian donors. An earlier analysis of fewer than 750 of the donors used high-throughput TCR beta sequencing to judge whether each TCR beta V gene segment behaved as functional or pseudogenic. Among under 450 genotyped donors of the cohort, an average of approximately 250,000 unique TCR beta nucleotide sequences were sequenced per donor, around 20% of them non-productive. In the later analysis, no new phenotypic data were used to find candidate immune exposures; instead, reliance was placed on TCR beta sequences and their occurrence across donors. An early release that covered some 640 HLA-typed donors contained about 300 gigabases of sequencing data and 75 million to 100 million unique TCR sequences. A later genetic analysis used genome-wide SNP genotypes for about 65% of the 666 donors, treating that subset as a discovery cohort. Study-level results and caveats: The classifier was reported to diagnose cytomegalovirus status with high specificity and sensitivity in both the original and validation cohorts. Roughly uniform sequencing depth across donors was assumed in presence/absence analyses, although this assumption may not hold. Broadly in line with IMGT annotations, most TCR beta V segments showed up in productive rearrangements about 90% or about 30% of the time in an earlier analysis of roughly 590 of the donors. In a later analysis, around 17,000 TCR beta sequences were associated with specific HLA alleles at a false discovery rate of 0.05. Most TCR sequences were observed very rarely across donors, whereas some public TCRs were present in many individuals. Because counts were too low, roughly 16 rarely observed V segments, including chromosome 9 orphons, were left out of the earlier analysis of a few hundred of the donors. A further reported finding was that TCR beta sequences accurately predicted the HLA-A and HLA-B alleles for most subjects in the first cohort. The 87-base-pair reads could not distinguish some IMGT-functional V segments, including TRBV6-2 and TRBV6-3, so those segments were excluded. A group of highly shared sequence variants was considered likely to be a technical artifact of the sequencing pipeline. Several of the top co-occurrence clusters appeared to be linked to parvovirus B19, influenza, CMV and Epstein-Barr virus, according to a later analysis. In vitro tests confirmed that a few of the cytomegalovirus-associated TCR beta chains recognize cytomegalovirus antigens. An association between a missense DCLRE1C variant and V-gene and J-gene trimming of TCR beta chains was found in a later genetic analysis and replicated in an independent cohort. Immune exposure information for the cohort was limited to CMV serostatus. Because some donors lacked HLA typing at each locus, the association tests relied only on the typed subset. A later analysis found that HLA-associated TCR beta chains were more clonally expanded and had lower generation probabilities than equally common non-associated chains. A later genetic analysis reported fewer N-insertions in productive TCRs among donors in an Asian-associated ancestry cluster than the roughly 640-donor mean. According to the authors, the approach could potentially be generalized to other disease states and immunological phenotypes. Linkage disequilibrium might explain the correlated functional status among segregating V segments, but an unknown experimental factor could not be ruled out. When HLA alleles, especially DR and DQ, strongly co-occurred, attributing TCR associations to individual alleles was difficult. According to a later analysis, most CMV-associated TCR beta chains appeared to be HLA-restricted, and the HLA associations seemed to be driven largely by CMV exposure. The study gave a list of 150 to 200 TCR beta chains associated with cytomegalovirus. According to a later analysis, TCR association rates differed among HLA loci, with DRB1 alleles showing the most associated TCRs and HLA-C alleles showing the fewest. Only TCR beta chains were sequenced in this cohort, and the absence of alpha or paired-chain data limited detectable features.

Library preparation was by the immunoSEQ multiplex PCR assay. For the multiplex PCR, a mixture combining 60 forward primers for TCR Vbeta segments and 13 reverse primers for TCR Jbeta segments was used. Amplification of the CDR3 region of rearranged TCR beta genes was performed with a multiplex PCR assay on genomic DNA. The Illumina HiSeq System was used to sequence the amplified TCR beta libraries as 87-base-pair reads. The source study handled its data this way. In a later analysis, 77 million or so unique TCR beta chains were counted across the roughly 670 repertoires, and roughly 11 million of these chains were shared by at least two donors. To remove PCR and sequencing errors, raw reads were error-corrected and collapsed into unique sequences using a nearest-neighbor algorithm that merged closely related sequences. To assign V, D and J gene segments, CDR3 sequences were aligned to IMGT reference sequences. Each retained sequence needed at least a six-nucleotide match to both a V gene segment and a J gene segment. Rearrangements were called productive when the CDR3 lacked stop codons and stayed in frame with V and J; all others were non-productive. Following IMGT convention, CDR3 was defined as the stretch from the second conserved V-encoded cysteine up to the conserved J-encoded phenylalanine. The earlier analysis of some 550 of the donors excluded any sequence lacking an unambiguous match to a single V gene segment. In an earlier analysis of approximately 590 of the donors, a V segment was called functional when productive rearrangements were above 56.7%, and segregating when the standard deviation between donors exceeded 5%. A statistical classification framework was built to diagnose cytomegalovirus status from the catalog of TCR beta chain sequences. In a later analysis, V and J genes were assigned by comparing TCR nucleotide sequences against IMGT/GENE-DB human TR gene sequences. Using the TCRdist pipeline, a later analysis assigned CDR3 sequences along with most-parsimonious VDJ recombination scenarios. In a later analysis, each TCR beta chain was defined by its CDR3 amino acid sequence together with its V-gene family, and reads lacking a unique V-gene family were excluded. To address suspected cross-contamination and a sequencing artifact, a later analysis removed 592 highly shared, low-generation-probability nucleotide sequences. In a later analysis, a clonal expansion index was calculated for each public chain from normalized within-repertoire ranks of inferred template counts. In a later analysis, generation probabilities were computed with a VDJ recombination model fitted to out-of-frame rearrangements, and the resulting probabilities were checked against IGoR. Hypergeometric tests were used in a later analysis to score TCR-TCR, TCR-HLA and TCR-CMV co-occurrence, with a repertoire-size bias correction applied to the TCR pairs. In a later analysis, false discovery rates were estimated by permuting HLA or CMV assignments 20 times. A later analysis grouped co-occurring TCRs with DBSCAN, adding TCRdist sequence similarity when clustering within HLA-allele-positive subsets. Repertoires with fewer than 30,000 or more than 120,000 public chains, plus five repertoires with anomalous nucleotide sharing, were excluded from co-occurrence clustering. Held by TCRdb, this immuneACCESS table contains in-frame sequences only and omits some clones. Under half of the omission traces to an unresolved V gene where checked; the cause of the rest is unknown. That table furnishes V, J and clone size, whereas the DNA furnished D and trimming. The sample contains around 210,000 clones, 65% to 85% of them found a single time. The top ten clones comprise 2.5% to 3.5% of the sample.

The cohort was made up of around 720 healthy bone marrow donors. All cohort members were sampled while nominally healthy, although unrecorded immune exposures were likely present. The donor was CMV seronegative and belonged to the group of approximately 320 seronegative cohort members. Each donor provided a peripheral blood sample, and peripheral blood mononuclear cells were used for TCR beta sequencing. The Qiagen DNeasy Blood Extraction Kit was used to extract genomic DNA from the blood cell samples. There are a few counts of this clone. No cognate antigen has been identified for it. No qualities accompany the bases; no much larger clone lies one base away. The germline V gene encodes CDR1 SGDLS and CDR2 YYNGEE. The CDR3 covers 16 residues, taking in both the cysteine and the phenylalanine. CDR3 DNA only is kept here, 48 bases in frame from base 1. Compared with germline, V lacks 2 bases and J lacks 4 bases; bases without a gene match: 9.

The clonotype was recovered from a woman aged 25 to 39 in good health and CMV-seronegative. Sequencing was carried out using PBMCs. The chain uses TRBV9 and TRBJ2-1; 7 middle bases align to TRBD2. The DNA is TGTGCCAGCAGCGTGGGAGGGGCTAGCGCGTACAATGAGCAGTTCTTC. This encodes CASSVGGASAYNEQFF. The full variable domain, with segments outside the CDR3 supplied by the reference TRBV9 and TRBJ2-1 proteins, appears as DSGVTQTPKHLITATGQRVTLRCSPRSGDLSVYWYQQSLDQGLQFLIQYYNGEERAKGNILERFSAQQFPDLHSELNLSSLELGDSALYFCASSVGGASAYNEQFFGPGTRLTVL.